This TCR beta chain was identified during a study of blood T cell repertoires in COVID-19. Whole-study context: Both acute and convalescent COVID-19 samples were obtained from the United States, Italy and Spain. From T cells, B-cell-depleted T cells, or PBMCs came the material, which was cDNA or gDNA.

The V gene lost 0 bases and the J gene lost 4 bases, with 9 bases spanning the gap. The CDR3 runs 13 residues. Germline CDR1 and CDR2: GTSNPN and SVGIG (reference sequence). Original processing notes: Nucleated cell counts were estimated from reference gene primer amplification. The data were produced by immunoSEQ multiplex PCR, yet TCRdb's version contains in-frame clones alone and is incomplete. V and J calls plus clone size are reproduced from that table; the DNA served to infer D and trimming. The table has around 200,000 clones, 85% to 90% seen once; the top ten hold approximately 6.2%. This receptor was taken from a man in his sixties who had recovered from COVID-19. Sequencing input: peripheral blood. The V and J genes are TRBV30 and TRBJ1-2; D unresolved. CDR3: CAWSVRGFYGYTF. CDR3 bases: TGTGCCTGGAGTGTGCGAGGGTTCTATGGCTACACCTTC.